The 18 T cell receptor beta chains given below trace back to one sample, sequenced in a study of CD8 T cells in ankylosing spondylitis. TCRdb reanalysed the 5' RACE reads using MiXCR and keeps one entry per CDR3 protein. Among 300,000 to 350,000 distinct CDR3 sequences listed, under 25% were seen once. Sequences were obtained from blood, either unsorted or a sorted T cell fraction (not recorded which). All receptors come from a female donor with ankylosing spondylitis or in good health (not recorded which).

The V gene is TRBV29-1, the J gene TRBJ1-2, with a tentative D call TRBD1 (5 bases). Trimming cost V 3 bases and J 0 bases, with 8 bases left between them. CDR1 is SQVTM, CDR2 ANQGSEA, per germline. The CDR3 is 13 residues long. The CDR3 region is CSVEGETNYGYTF. The CDR3 bases are TGCAGCGTTGAGGGGGAAACTAACTATGGCTACACCTTC.

This clonotype was seen ten or more times. The chain couples TRBV29-1 to TRBJ2-5; TRBD1 agrees at 7 bases. Germline V gene lookup returns CDR1 SQVTM and CDR2 ANQGSEA. There are 13 residues in the CDR3. CDR3 in DNA: TGCAGTGAGAGGGGGCCGGGTAGGGAGACCCAGTACTTC. It specifies CSERGPGRETQYF.

The chain couples TRBV12-3 or TRBV12-4 to TRBJ2-2; TRBD2 agrees at 8 bases. Trimming at V came to 7 bases and at J to 4 bases, leaving 8 bases not matched to a gene. The CDR3 spans 15 residues. CDR3 amino acids: CASTPGRVGTGELFF. DNA of the CDR3: TGTGCCAGCACCCCCGGGAGGGTGGGCACCGGGGAGCTGTTTTTT.

There are a few counts of this clonotype. The V gene is TRBV9, the J gene TRBJ2-1, with 10 positions matching TRBD2. In germline, CDR1 is SGDLS, CDR2 YYNGEE. J lost 7 bases, V lost 0 bases, and 4 bases had no gene match. This CDR3 comprises 15 residues. The chain's CDR3 is CASSVAASGSNEQFF. CDR3 in DNA: TGTGCCAGCAGCGTAGCCGCTAGCGGGAGTAATGAGCAGTTCTTC.

This clonotype was picked up a small number of times. This rearrangement joins TRBV28 to TRBJ1-3, with a tentative D call TRBD1 (5 bases). V was trimmed by 5 bases and J by 2 bases, leaving 10 bases between them. Per the germline V gene, CDR1 is MDHEN and CDR2 is SYDVKM. The CDR3 spans 14 residues. The CDR3 nucleotides are TGTGCCAGCAGTCCGGACAACGCTGGAAACACCATATATTTT. Translation gives CASSPDNAGNTIYF.

The chain has TRBV6-1 and TRBJ1-2; D gene unclear. The CDR3 runs 13 residues. Trimming cost V 6 bases and J 8 bases, with 16 bases left between them. Germline V gene data show CDR1 as MNHNS and CDR2 as SASEGT. The CDR3 sequence: CASSPTTVYGYTF. As DNA, the CDR3 is TGTGCCAGCAGCCCCACTACGGTTTACGGCTACACCTTC.

The chain employs TRBV5-4 and TRBJ2-1, with unresolved D. Germline-derived CDR1 and CDR2 are SGHNT and YYREEE (reference sequence). This CDR3 contains 14 residues. Trimming removed 3 bases at V and 0 bases at J, with 7 bases between. The CDR3 sequence is CASSSHSSYNEQFF. CDR3 nucleotide sequence: TGTGCCAGCAGCTCCCACAGCTCCTACAATGAGCAGTTCTTC. The variable domain in full, with the rest retrieved from reference TRBV5-4 and TRBJ2-1, is ETGVTQSPTHLIKTRGQQVTLRCSSQSGHNTVSWYQQALGQGPQFIFQYYREEENGRGNFPPRFSGLQFPNYSSELNVNALELDDSALYLCASSSHSSYNEQFFGPGTRLTVL.

This clonotype was observed many times. The chain is built from TRBV6-1 and TRBJ2-5, with D unresolved. Trimming shortened V by 2 bases and J by 1 base, and 5 bases separated the two germline ends. This CDR3 has 13 amino acids. Per germline, CDR1 MNHNS and CDR2 SASEGT. The CDR3 DNA reads as TGTGCCAGCAGTGAACGGACCCAAGAGACCCAGTACTTC. It yields the protein CASSERTQETQYF.

The chain recombines TRBV18 with TRBJ1-4; D gene uncertain. The CDR3 length is 16 residues. Between the trimmed V and J ends, which lost 3 bases and 0 bases, there was a span of 11 bases. Germline values: CDR1 KGHSH, CDR2 LQKENI. CDR3: CASSPGGLTTNEKLFF. The CDR3 DNA reads as TGTGCCAGCTCACCGGGAGGGCTGACAACTAATGAAAAACTGTTTTTT.

This clonotype was observed at least ten times. The genes are TRBV7-2 and TRBJ2-5; a weak D match, TRBD2 (5 bases). This CDR3 region has 12 residues. V dropped 5 bases and J dropped 3 bases, with 7 bases sitting between them. Germline CDR1 and CDR2: SGHTA and FQGNSA. The CDR3 here is CASSPGKETQYF. DNA for the CDR3: TGTGCCAGCAGCCCGGGGAAAGAGACCCAGTACTTC. Full variable domain (missing parts from reference TRBV7-2 and TRBJ2-5): GAGVSQSPSNKVTEKGKDVELRCDPISGHTALYWYRQSLGQGLEFLIYFQGNSAPDKSGLPSDRFSAERTGGSVSTLTIQRTQQEDSAVYLCASSPGKETQYFGPGTRLLVL.

This clonotype was observed a few times. This chain links TRBV6-2 or TRBV6-3 with TRBJ2-3, with 9 nucleotides matching TRBD2. The CDR3 has 14 residues. J was trimmed by 8 bases and V by 5 bases; bases with no gene match: 8. Germline values: CDR1 MNHEY, CDR2 SVGEGT. The CDR3 bases are TGTGCCAGCAGTCCCCTTAGCGGGAGAGCTACGCAGTATTTT. Translating gives CASSPLSGRATQYF.

This clonotype was counted at least ten times. This chain uses TRBV29-1 with TRBJ2-5; the match to TRBD2 covers 7 bases. Per germline, CDR1 SQVTM and CDR2 ANQGSEA. The length of the CDR3 is 11 residues. Germline trimming cut 7 bases from V and 6 bases from J; bases unmatched to any gene: 5. CDR3 nucleotide sequence: TGCAGCGGACAGCGGGAAAAGACCCAGTACTTC. It translates to CSGQREKTQYF.

This clonotype was counted many times. This chain uses TRBV12-3 or TRBV12-4 with TRBJ1-2, with D possibly matching TRBD1 (5 bases). The CDR3 has 13 amino acids. Trimming took off 1 base at V and 7 bases at J, with 10 bases between the two ends. The CDR3 loop is CASSLVGAAGYTF. CDR3 DNA sequence: TGTGCCAGCAGTTTAGTCGGGGCAGCTGGCTACACCTTC.

J is TRBJ2-3 and V is TRBV11-2; D gene unclear. The CDR3 covers 13 residues. V was shortened by 8 bases and J by 0 bases, with 9 bases between the two germline ends. The V gene's germline CDR1 is SGHAT and CDR2 FQNNGV. In nucleotides, the CDR3 is TGTGCCAGCTCAGCAATTAGCACAGATACGCAGTATTTT. Its protein is CASSAISTDTQYF.

This clonotype was counted many times. This chain links TRBV20-1 with TRBJ2-7; D is ambiguous. V lost 6 bases, J lost 3 bases, and 12 bases lay in between. Germline lookup yields CDR1 DFQATT and CDR2 SNEGSKA (reference sequence). The CDR3 has 12 amino acids. CDR3: CSADGPDYEQYF. The CDR3 bases are TGCAGTGCCGACGGCCCCGACTACGAGCAGTACTTC.

This clonotype was found a few times. The chain links TRBV5-1 to TRBJ1-1; 9 positions match TRBD1. Germline V CDR1 and CDR2: SGHRS, YFSETQ. The CDR3 contains 14 residues. V dropped 3 bases and J dropped 2; count of bases not matched to a gene: 2. CDR3: CASSWDRANTEAFF. CDR3 coding DNA: TGCGCCAGCAGCTGGGACAGGGCAAACACTGAAGCTTTCTTT.

This clonotype was seen more than once but under ten times. The chain links TRBV20-1 to TRBJ2-7, with D possibly TRBD1 on 6 matching bases. There are 14 residues in the CDR3. Germline V gene data show CDR1 as DFQATT and CDR2 as SNEGSKA (reference sequence). Trimming pared 5 bases from V and 2 bases from J, leaving 16 bases between. In nucleotides, the CDR3 is TGCAGTGCTGTAAGGACAGCTTCAACCTACGAGCAGTACTTC. Residues: CSAVRTASTYEQYF.

The chain carries TRBV7-8 and TRBJ1-1, with D possibly TRBD1 on 5 matching bases. Germline V gene sequence: CDR1 SGHVS, CDR2 FQNEAQ. Trimming shortened V by 1 base and J by 1 base, and 13 bases separated the two germline ends. CDR3 length equals 16 residues. CDR3 DNA: TGTGCCAGCAGCTTAGTAGGGGCAACAAAGAACACTGAAGCTTTCTTT. Its protein product is CASSLVGATKNTEAFF.